This T cell receptor (beta chain) was sequenced in a study of regulatory T cells in long-lasting Graves disease. The time point is: newly diagnosed GD, antithyroid drugs for less than 3 months. The TCR library was made from RNA extracted from PBMCs. This clonotype was observed many times. Arm-PCR with iRepertoire HTBI primers amplified the CDR3 regions for these TCR beta libraries. Original data processing: Across the samples, identification revealed 60 to 75 TRBV and roughly 13 TRBJ segments. TCRdb used MiXCR to reprocess the multiplex PCR reads, holding one entry per CDR3 protein. For this entry, the V and J calls and clone size follow TCRdb and not the study's own pipeline. The repertoire holds over 400,000 distinct CDR3 sequences, with 14% as singletons. Germline V CDR1 and CDR2: GTSNPN, SVGIG (reference sequence). Trimming took 0 bases from V and 4 from J; bases not matched to a gene: 9. This CDR3 contains 17 residues.

These data were likewise used in another study, on T cells in Graves' hyperthyroidism and ophthalmopathy.

The starting material was peripheral blood mononuclear cells (PBMCs), obtained at new diagnosis, from a patient treated with antithyroid drugs. The gene calls are TRBV30 and TRBJ2-3, with 11 bases that match TRBD2. The clonotype comes from a woman aged 45-65 years with Graves disease. CDR3 coding DNA: TGTGCCTGGAGTGTTATAGCGGGAGGGGGATTTGCAGATACGCAGTATTTT. This codes for CAWSVIAGGGFADTQYF.